A selection of T cell receptor beta chains follows, all from one sample in a study of regulatory T cells in long-lasting Graves disease. MiXCR was run by TCRdb on the multiplex PCR reads, yielding one entry per CDR3 protein. The table records approximately 250,000 distinct CDR3 sequences, 15% to 20% of them present only once. Material: peripheral blood mononuclear cells (PBMCs), obtained at new diagnosis, from a patient treated with antithyroid drugs. These TCRs come from a female donor with Graves disease. Both conserved end residues are part of each CDR3. The order of the fields is V gene, clone size, CDR3 length, J gene, D gene, CDR3 DNA, CDR3 protein. The D gene is left open where the match is weak. Size values are once, few and many counts, or a class for expanded clones, and some rows have none.

TRBV29-1	many	14	TRBJ2-1	-	TGCAGCGTCGCCCCTCTCCTCTCCTACAATGAGCAGTTCTTC	CSVAPLLSYNEQFF
TRBV7-2	many	14	TRBJ2-7	-	TGTGCCAGCAGCTTAGTGCGGAGCTCCTACGAGCAGTACTTC	CASSLVRSSYEQYF
TRBV11-2	many	15	TRBJ2-7	-	TGTGCCAGCAGCTTAGTGCTTGAGGGTGGGTACGAGCAGTACTTC	CASSLVLEGGYEQYF
TRBV9	-	15	TRBJ1-2	-	TGTGCCAGCAGCGCGCGAGGGGCGGCTAACTATGGCTACACCTTC	CASSARGAANYGYTF
TRBV20-1	many	13	TRBJ2-1	-	TGCAGTGCTAGGGACCCGACTAGTGGTGAGCAGTTCTTC	CSARDPTSGEQFF
TRBV2	many	13	TRBJ2-7	-	TGTGCCAGCAGGGGTCCCCTAGACTACGAGCAGTACTTC	CASRGPLDYEQYF
TRBV19	many	19	TRBJ1-4	-	TGTGCCGCTTCCCAAGAGCAGACACCGTCCGCCGCAACTAATGAAAAACTGTTTTTT	CAASQEQTPSAATNEKLFF
TRBV7-3	-	16	TRBJ2-7	-	TGTGCCAGCAGCCCGTATGAAAACACTTACAACTACGAGCAGTACTTC	CASSPYENTYNYEQYF
TRBV28	-	14	TRBJ2-2	-	TGTGCCAGCAGGAAAAGCGGAAACACCGGGGAGCTGTTTTTT	CASRKSGNTGELFF
TRBV29-1	many	12	TRBJ1-2	-	TGCAGCGCGGGAAACGGACCCTATGGCTACACCTTC	CSAGNGPYGYTF
TRBV27	many	12	TRBJ1-6	-	TGTGCCAGCAGGGGAGGCAGTTCACCCCTCCACTTT	CASRGGSSPLHF
TRBV13	many	16	TRBJ2-5	TRBD2	TGTGCCAGCAGCAAAAGACTAGCGGGCGCGCAAGAGACCCAGTACTTC	CASSKRLAGAQETQYF
TRBV6-1	-	15	TRBJ2-2	TRBD2	TGTGCCAGCAGCAGACTAGCGGCGAACACCGGGGAGCTGTTTTTT	CASSRLAANTGELFF
TRBV12-3/TRBV12-4	-	15	TRBJ1-3	-	TGTGCCAGCAGTTTAGCCGGTCTTTCTGGAAACACCATATATTTT	CASSLAGLSGNTIYF
TRBV7-8	-	15	TRBJ2-7	TRBD1	TGTGCCAGCAGCCCTACAGGGGGCCGGTCCTACGAGCAGTACTTC	CASSPTGGRSYEQYF
TRBV7-9	few	15	TRBJ2-7	-	TGTGCCGGCAGCTTAGGGCCCGGGGGCGCCTACGAGCAGTACTTC	CAGSLGPGGAYEQYF
TRBV6-1	many	15	TRBJ2-3	TRBD1	TGTGCCAGCAGCAATGTTGCAGGGGGTACAGATACGCAGTATTTT	CASSNVAGGTDTQYF
TRBV11-2	-	14	TRBJ2-7	TRBD1	TGTGCCAGCAGCTACCGGGACAGCTCCTACGAGCAGTACTTC	CASSYRDSSYEQYF
TRBV10-2	many	15	TRBJ1-2	TRBD1	TGCGCCAGCAGTGAGTCAGGACAGGGGGCTTATGGCTACACCTTC	CASSESGQGAYGYTF
TRBV2	-	15	TRBJ1-1	-	TGTGCCAGCACCCTAACGATAGGGTTGAACACTGAAGCTTTCTTT	CASTLTIGLNTEAFF
TRBV13	many	18	TRBJ2-3	TRBD2	TGTGCCAGCAGCTTAATTGATCTACTAGCGGAACACACAGATACGCAGTATTTT	CASSLIDLLAEHTDTQYF
TRBV7-6	many	13	TRBJ2-3	-	TGTGCCAGCACCCCCCGGGGCACAGATACGCAGTATTTT	CASTPRGTDTQYF
TRBV29-1	many	17	TRBJ2-7	TRBD1	TGCAGCGTCGAGCTGACAGGGGGCGGACGGGCCTCCTACGAGCAGTACTTC	CSVELTGGGRASYEQYF
TRBV9	-	14	TRBJ2-3	TRBD2	TGTGCCAGCAGCATAGCGGGAGTGGGTCAGGCGCAGTATTTT	CASSIAGVGQAQYF